The rows below give T cell receptor beta chains drawn from one sample of a study of Graves' ophthalmopathy and Graves' hyperthyroidism. MiXCR, applied by TCRdb to the multiplex PCR reads, yields one record per CDR3 protein. The table has approximately 640,000 distinct CDR3 sequences, 35% to 45% seen once; the top ten hold 3% to 3.5%. Sequencing was done on a sample of peripheral blood. These receptors were obtained from an adult man with Graves' ophthalmopathy. The CDR3 runs from the conserved cysteine through the conserved F or W. The D gene is left open where the match is weak. Some rows have no size entry. The others give once, few or many, or a class for an expanded clone.

D	size	J	V	DNA	CDR3
.	.	TRBJ1-1	TRBV7-2	TGTGCCAGCAGCTTAGTGGGGGTCGGAGCTTTCTTT	CASSLVGVGAFF
TRBD2	few	TRBJ2-5	TRBV27	TGTGCCAGCAGTTCTGGGGACTACCCACAAGAGACCCAGTACTTC	CASSSGDYPQETQYF
.	few	TRBJ2-3	TRBV5-6	TGTGCCAGCAGCGTAGGGCCCGTCACAGATACGCAGTATTTT	CASSVGPVTDTQYF
.	.	TRBJ1-6	TRBV10-3	TGTGCCATCAATACAGGGAGGAATAATTCACCCCTCCACTTT	CAINTGRNNSPLHF
.	many	TRBJ2-5	TRBV7-6	TGTGCCAGCAGCTTTCGCTTAGCGGCCCAAGAGACCCAGTACTTC	CASSFRLAAQETQYF
.	many	TRBJ1-5	TRBV5-8	TGTGCCAGCAGCAACCGGGACGCGCGGGTTCGGCCCCAGCATTTT	CASSNRDARVRPQHF
.	many	TRBJ2-5	TRBV4-2	TGTGCCAGCAGCCAAGAGGGGTCCAGGGTGGAGACCCAGTACTTC	CASSQEGSRVETQYF
TRBD1	once	TRBJ1-2	TRBV9	TGTGCCAGCAGCTCACAGGGGGCGCTGGATGGCTACACCTTC	CASSSQGALDGYTF
.	.	TRBJ2-5	TRBV12-3/TRBV12-4	TGTGCCAGCAGCCGGACCCCTGAACAAGAGACCCAGTACTTC	CASSRTPEQETQYF
TRBD1	.	TRBJ2-6	TRBV12-5	TGTGCCAGCACCCCAGAGGGACAGGCCCACGTCCTGACTTTC	CASTPEGQAHVLTF
.	many	TRBJ2-2	TRBV2	TGTGCCAGCACCGCGGACCCGGGAGACGGGGAGCTGTTTTTT	CASTADPGDGELFF
TRBD1	.	TRBJ1-1	TRBV2	TGTGCCAGCATTACAGGGGATTCTAACACTGAAGCTTTCTTT	CASITGDSNTEAFF
.	.	TRBJ2-5	TRBV5-1	TGCGCCAGCAGCTTTAGGGCAGACCAAGAGACCCAGTACTTC	CASSFRADQETQYF
TRBD1	many	TRBJ1-5	TRBV19	TGTGCCAGTCGCGGGGCAGGGGGCTCTGATCAGCCCCAGCATTTT	CASRGAGGSDQPQHF
.	.	TRBJ2-5	TRBV10-3	TGTGCCATCAGTGAATCAGCGACGGTGGAAGAGACCCAGTACTTC	CAISESATVEETQYF
TRBD2	many	TRBJ2-5	TRBV7-9	TGTGCCAGCAGCTTAAGGGGACTAGCGGGACAGGGCGAGACCCAGTACTTC	CASSLRGLAGQGETQYF
.	many	TRBJ1-1	TRBV14	TGTGCCAGCAGCCAAGATCCGTGGACAGTGAACACTGAAGCTTTCTTT	CASSQDPWTVNTEAFF
.	many	TRBJ2-7	TRBV6-5	TGTGCCAGCAGTACGGCCGTGGACGCCTCCTACGAGCAGTACTTC	CASSTAVDASYEQYF
.	few	TRBJ1-2	TRBV11-2	TGTGCCAGCAGCTTAGCCCCCCCTGGCTACACCTTC	CASSLAPPGYTF
.	.	TRBJ2-7	TRBV9	TGTGCCAGCAGCCACGCGTCGGACAGTACGAATTACGAGCAGTACTTC	CASSHASDSTNYEQYF
TRBD1	.	TRBJ2-6	TRBV29-1	TGCAGCGTCACCCGGACAGGCTCTGGGGCCAACGTCCTGACTTTC	CSVTRTGSGANVLTF
.	many	TRBJ1-5	TRBV7-9	TGTGCCAGCAGCCCGGGACTTTGGGGCAATCAGCCCCAGCATTTT	CASSPGLWGNQPQHF
.	.	TRBJ1-1	TRBV25-1	TGTGCCAGCAGAGCCCCCGCCGGAGCTTTCTTT	CASRAPAGAFF
.	.	TRBJ2-7	TRBV3-1	TGTGCCAGCAGCCAACTTATACACGGATACGAGCAGTACTTC	CASSQLIHGYEQYF
.	.	TRBJ1-5	TRBV24-1	TGTGCCACCAGTGACAGGGCCGGTGGGCCCCAGCATTTT	CATSDRAGGPQHF
.	many	TRBJ1-4	TRBV20-1	TGCAGTGCTAGAGTGGGCAATCCGGGTGAAAAACTGTTTTTT	CSARVGNPGEKLFF
.	.	TRBJ2-5	TRBV10-3	TGTGCCATCAGTGAGTTCAGGACAAGAGAGACCCAGTACTTC	CAISEFRTRETQYF
TRBD1	.	TRBJ2-3	TRBV15	TGTGCCAGCAGTGAGTGGGGGACAGAGAGCACAGATACGCAGTATTTT	CASSEWGTESTDTQYF
.	.	TRBJ2-7	TRBV10-3	TGTGCCAGCAGTGCTGGACTTGAGCAGTACTTC	CASSAGLEQYF
.	few	TRBJ1-1	TRBV4-2	TGTGCCAGCAGCCAAGCTGTTGAATTGGGGGCTTCAGCTGAAGCTTTCTTT	CASSQAVELGASAEAFF
.	many	TRBJ1-6	TRBV5-8	TGTGCCAGCAGCCCAGGGGATTCACCCCTCCACTTT	CASSPGDSPLHF
.	many	TRBJ2-7	TRBV7-9	TGTGCCAGCAGCTTAGAGCAGGGATGGGTCGAGCAGTACTTC	CASSLEQGWVEQYF
.	.	TRBJ2-5	TRBV9	TGTGCCAGCTCGGCGGGGTTAGAGACCCAGTACTTC	CASSAGLETQYF
.	many	TRBJ2-2	TRBV19	TGTGCCAGTAGTGGGGATTACGGGGAGCTGTTTTTT	CASSGDYGELFF
.	few	TRBJ1-5	TRBV27	TGTGCCAGCAGTCCAGGACAGACGAGGCAGCCCCAGCATTTT	CASSPGQTRQPQHF
.	few	TRBJ2-5	TRBV9	TGTGCCAGCAGCGTCTACGGGGGTTACGAGACCCAGTACTTC	CASSVYGGYETQYF
.	.	TRBJ2-5	TRBV30	TGTGCCTGGAGTTTGAGACGAGGGGAGACCCAGTACTTC	CAWSLRRGETQYF
TRBD1	.	TRBJ2-6	TRBV19	TGTGCCAGTAGTATCTCGACAGGGGGGGACTATGGGGCCAACGTCCTGACTTTC	CASSISTGGDYGANVLTF
.	many	TRBJ1-5	TRBV7-9	TGTGCCAGCAGAGACGGGAGGTATAGCAATCAGCCCCAGCATTTT	CASRDGRYSNQPQHF
TRBD1	many	TRBJ1-1	TRBV20-1	TGCAGTGCTAGAGACGGGGACAGAGAAGCTTTCTTT	CSARDGDREAFF
.	many	TRBJ1-5	TRBV19	TGTGCCAGTAGGAATGTGGGGGACCAGCCCCAGCATTTT	CASRNVGDQPQHF
.	many	TRBJ1-1	TRBV25-1	TGTGCCAGCAGTGGAAAGACAGGAGGTTTGACTGAAGCTTTCTTT	CASSGKTGGLTEAFF
TRBD1	.	TRBJ1-2	TRBV29-1	TGCAGCGTTCGGACAGGTGGCAGGGGGACCTATGGCTACACCTTC	CSVRTGGRGTYGYTF
TRBD2	.	TRBJ2-5	TRBV2	TGTGCCAGCAGCGGAGGGGCTAGCGGAAAACAAGAGACCCAGTACTTC	CASSGGASGKQETQYF
.	many	TRBJ2-5	TRBV10-3	TGTGCCATCAGTGAGAGGGTACAAGAGACCCAGTACTTC	CAISERVQETQYF
.	.	TRBJ2-3	TRBV24-1	TGTGCCACCAAACCGCGGGGCACAGATACGCAGTATTTT	CATKPRGTDTQYF
.	.	TRBJ2-6	TRBV7-9	TGTGCCAGCAGGGCGGTCCGCTCTGGGGCCAACGTCCTGACTTTC	CASRAVRSGANVLTF
.	once	TRBJ1-1	TRBV10-3	TGTGCCATCAGTGCCGGACCCCAAGGGAACACTGAAGCTTTCTTT	CAISAGPQGNTEAFF
TRBD1	.	TRBJ1-2	TRBV29-1	TGCAGCTTGCACAGGGGTAACTATGGCTACACCTTC	CSLHRGNYGYTF
TRBD1	few	TRBJ2-3	TRBV15	TGTGCCACCAGCAAGGGACAGGACCGTCTTGCAGATACGCAGTATTTT	CATSKGQDRLADTQYF
.	.	TRBJ2-7	TRBV7-7	TGTGCCAGCAGCTCCCTGGCCAACTACGAGCAGTACTTC	CASSSLANYEQYF
TRBD2	.	TRBJ2-3	TRBV10-3	TGTGCCATCAGCTCGGGACTAGCGGGAGAAATAGATACGCAGTATTTT	CAISSGLAGEIDTQYF
.	.	TRBJ1-4	TRBV7-9	TGTGCCAGCAGCGGCCCTTGGGGGGACGAGGGTGAAAAACTGTTTTTT	CASSGPWGDEGEKLFF
.	few	TRBJ1-1	TRBV12-5	TGTGCTAGTGGTTTGGGCAGCTCCGAAGCTTTCTTT	CASGLGSSEAFF
.	many	TRBJ2-6	TRBV11-2	TGTGCCAGCAGCGCGGGACTGGGTCTGACCTCTGGGGCCAACGTCCTGACTTTC	CASSAGLGLTSGANVLTF
.	many	TRBJ1-1	TRBV7-8	TGTGCCAGCAGCTTAGGATCGTCGGGGGGCGGCAGGGGCACTGAAGCTTTCTTT	CASSLGSSGGGRGTEAFF
.	.	TRBJ2-5	TRBV5-5	TGTGCCAGCAGCCCGGTTAGAAGGGGACTTCAAGAGACCCAGTACTTC	CASSPVRRGLQETQYF
.	.	TRBJ1-6	TRBV25-1	TGCGCCAGCAGCCAATCCCAGGGGAGTCGGTTGACCCTCCACTTT	CASSQSQGSRLTLHF
TRBD1	few	TRBJ1-1	TRBV4-3	TGCGCCAGCAGCCAAGAGGACAGGGTCCCTGAAGCTTTCTTT	CASSQEDRVPEAFF